A single T cell receptor (beta chain) is shown here with its context. The specificity of this receptor is unknown. Base quality data are lacking; no much larger clone is found one base away. The data stem from a study of shared clonotypes between healthy human individuals (dated by TCRdb to 2018 to 2020). For context, the study as a whole: The cohort comprised two women and a few men aged 18 to 49 years. Per donor, three plates each were used for CD4 naive and CD4 memory, two for CD8 naive, and one for CD8 memory. To estimate repertoire size and how much clonotypes are shared between individuals, the study performed deep sequencing of blood TCR repertoires from a handful of healthy adults. Different laboratories and diverse techniques were used to prepare libraries and sequence TCR repertoires, to increase sequencing depth and limit assay-specific biases. Between about 0.9 and 10 billion PBMCs per donor were obtained by leukapheresis.

TCR CDR3 regions were amplified from genomic DNA by multiplex PCR using the deep immunoSEQ assay. For each cell subset, the extracted genomic DNA was distributed evenly across all wells of several immunoSEQ 96-well plates, and each plate served as one replicate. For sorted subsets, 200 to 250 ng genomic DNA, equal to 30,000 to 35,000 T cell genomes, was loaded into each replicate PCR. Purified libraries were quantified with a Qubit 3.0 fluorometer, sized on a Bioanalyzer 2100, and re-quantified with the KAPA Library Quantification kit. A separate single-read 150-cycle Illumina NextSeq 550 flow cell was used to sequence each immunoSEQ 96-well plate. As for the original processing: Because only junctional sequences without quality scores were contained in the immunoSEQ output, filtering matching that applied to full-length reads could not be performed. To assign V/J genes and CDR3, sequences were annotated using PyIR, a Python wrapper for IgBLAST v1.9, with IMGT germline references. Reads were removed for weak V/J assignments (E-value above 1e-6), missing CDR3, stop codons, out-of-frame junctions, or ambiguous translated residues. A V3J clonotype was defined by an identical inferred V gene, J gene, and CDR3 amino acid sequence. Percentage overlap between repertoires was calculated by dividing the number of shared unique clonotypes by the size of the smaller repertoire. RTK rarefaction, the Chao1 estimator, and Recon v2.1 estimates of unobserved clonotypes were used to assess repertoire richness. For all TCRbeta clonotypes obtained by the gDNA method from several donors, generation probabilities were computed with OLGA. TCRdb mirrors the immuneACCESS table, restricted to in-frame sequences. Some clones are absent from its copies; in checked studies, under half trace to an unresolved V gene, and the reason for the others is unknown. The DNA gave D and trimming, while V, J and clone size come from that table. Present in this sample are over 2 million clones, about 95% of which were seen just once. Together, the top ten hold more than 0.95% of the sample.

From the germline V gene, CDR1 is SGHRS and CDR2 is YFSETQ. At the junction V is shortened by 3 bases and J by 1 base, with 15 bases in between. From the cysteine up to the phenylalanine, the CDR3 has a length of 16 residues. Just the 48-base CDR3 DNA is kept, in frame starting at base 1. Overall results and qualifications from the work: Across a few donors, approximately 5% of naive CD4, 3.5% of naive CD8, 2.3% of memory CD4, and around 0.4% of memory CD8 clonotypes were shared. Incomplete sequencing was indicated by rarefaction of sorted-subset datasets, despite the large sequencing depth. Naive subsets generally had larger estimated clonotype richness than memory subsets. Because the study included only a small number of donors, the genetic and exposure-history diversity represented was limited. Pairwise subsampling indicated that sequencing depth was expected to affect the degree of clonotype sharing among donors. Compared with non-shared clonotypes, the clonotypes found in all four sorted-subset donors had higher generation probabilities. Sampling was restricted to blood, and TCR repertoires in tissues likely differ from the TCR repertoires found in blood.

CD8 naive samples consisted of CD45RO-negative cells that were positively selected for CCR7, yielding a CD45RA+CCR7+ population without TemRA cells. The donors were healthy, HIV-negative adults with no recently reported acute infections or vaccinations. Every donor was a Caucasian adult residing in Nashville, Tennessee, USA. After blood collection by leukapheresis, PBMCs were isolated using Ficoll-Histopaque density gradient centrifugation and then cryopreserved in the vapor phase of liquid nitrogen. Analytical flow cytometry was used to check the purity and quantity of every magnetically sorted T cell population. Genomic DNA was isolated from each sorted fraction and quantified by UV absorbance on a Nanodrop 2000c.

This sequence was found in a man younger than 30 in good health. This chain joins TRBV5-1 to TRBJ2-3; perhaps TRBD1 is the D gene, with 5 bases matching. Sequenced sample: naive CD8+ T cells sorted from blood. The cell subset or site label of this sample denotes: CD45RA+CCR7+. The nucleotide sequence is TGCGCCAGCAGCTACCTCCCAGGGCCCGGCACAGATACGCAGTATTTT. The resulting protein is CASSYLPGPGTDTQYF.